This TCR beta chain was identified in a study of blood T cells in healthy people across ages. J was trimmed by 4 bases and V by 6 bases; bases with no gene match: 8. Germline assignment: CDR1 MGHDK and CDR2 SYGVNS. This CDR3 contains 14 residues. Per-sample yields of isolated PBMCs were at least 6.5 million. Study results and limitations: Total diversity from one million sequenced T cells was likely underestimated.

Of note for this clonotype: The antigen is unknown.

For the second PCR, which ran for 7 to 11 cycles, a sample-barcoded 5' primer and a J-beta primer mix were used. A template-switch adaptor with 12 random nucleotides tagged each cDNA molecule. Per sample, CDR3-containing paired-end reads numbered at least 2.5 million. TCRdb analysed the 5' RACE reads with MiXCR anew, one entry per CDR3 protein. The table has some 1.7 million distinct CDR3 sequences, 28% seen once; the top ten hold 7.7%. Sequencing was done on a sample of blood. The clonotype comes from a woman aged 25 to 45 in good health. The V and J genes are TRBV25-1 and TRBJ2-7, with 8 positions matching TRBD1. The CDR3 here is CASSDDRGRYEQYF. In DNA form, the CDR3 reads TGTGCCAGCAGCGACGACAGGGGACGTTACGAGCAGTACTTC.